This is a list of T cell receptor beta chains from one sample in a study of blood T cell repertoires in COVID-19. Using immunoSEQ multiplex PCR, the repertoire was profiled, and TCRdb retains in-frame clones only, with some absent. The table has some 510,000 clones, around 89% seen once. Specimen: PBMCs or T cells enriched from blood (not recorded which). The receptors here all came from a woman aged 40 to 55 who had recovered from COVID-19. CDR3s include the opening cysteine and the closing phenylalanine or tryptophan. D genes are given only for firm matches. Clone size appears in some rows only: once, few, many, or a class for an expanded clone.

>TRBD1|NA|TRBJ1-2|TRBV6-1
CASSGAQGATYYGYTF
TGTGCCAGCAGTGGGGCCCAGGGGGCAACCTACTATGGCTACACCTTC
>TRBD2|NA|TRBJ2-7|TRBV29-1
CSVRLAGDNEQYF
TGCAGCGTCAGACTAGCGGGAGATAACGAGCAGTACTTC
>NA|NA|TRBJ2-7|TRBV5-1
CASSLTTDSFYEQYF
TGCGCCAGCAGCTTGACGACAGATTCCTTCTACGAGCAGTACTTC
>TRBD1|NA|TRBJ1-2|TRBV10-3
CAITDRPYYGYTF
TGTGCCATCACGGACAGGCCCTACTATGGCTACACCTTC
>NA|NA|TRBJ1-1|TRBV18
CASSPGSSWEAFF
TGTGCCAGCTCACCAGGTAGCTCCTGGGAAGCTTTCTTT
>TRBD1|NA|TRBJ2-1|TRBV27
CASSQLSTGFEQFF
TGTGCCAGCAGCCAACTGTCGACAGGGTTTGAGCAGTTCTTC
>TRBD2|NA|TRBJ2-2|TRBV4-1
CASSQAGGGSPGELFF
TGCGCCAGCAGCCAAGCAGGTGGCGGGAGTCCCGGGGAGCTGTTTTTT
>TRBD2|NA|TRBJ2-1|TRBV27
CASTALVSAGGLAGPEQFF
TGTGCCAGCACCGCCCTCGTGAGCGCGGGTGGACTAGCGGGACCTGAGCAGTTCTTC
>NA|NA|TRBJ1-2|TRBV4-1
CASSLWGGQYGYTF
TGCGCCAGCAGCCTGTGGGGGGGCCAATATGGCTACACCTTC
>NA|NA|TRBJ1-2|TRBV24-1
CATSEGGDFNYGYTF
TGTGCCACCAGTGAAGGCGGGGACTTTAACTATGGCTACACCTTC
>NA|once|TRBJ1-1|TRBV14
CASSLTRGGTEAFF
TGTGCCAGCAGCCTCACCAGGGGTGGTACTGAAGCTTTCTTT
>NA|NA|TRBJ2-1|TRBV14
CASSLLPEREQFF
TGTGCCAGCAGCCTCCTCCCCGAGCGGGAGCAGTTCTTC
>TRBD1|NA|TRBJ1-3|TRBV6-2/TRBV6-3
CASSYQGTGRSNTIYF
TGTGCCAGCAGTTACCAAGGGACAGGGCGATCAAACACCATATATTTT
>NA|NA|TRBJ1-1|TRBV4-3
CASSQADSLYTEAFF
TGCGCCAGCAGCCAGGCGGACAGCTTGTACACTGAAGCTTTCTTT
>NA|NA|TRBJ1-1|TRBV19
CASTWGETEAFF
TGTGCCAGCACTTGGGGGGAGACTGAAGCTTTCTTT
>NA|once|TRBJ1-1|TRBV3-1/TRBV3-2
CASSQSGGGKGTEAFF
TGTGCCAGCAGCCAATCAGGCGGAGGAAAAGGGACTGAAGCTTTCTTT
>TRBD1|NA|TRBJ2-1|TRBV12-5
CASAPGQVTDEQFF
TGTGCTAGTGCCCCGGGACAGGTTACCGATGAGCAGTTCTTC
>TRBD1|NA|TRBJ2-7|TRBV5-1
CASSRGQGYEQYF
TGCGCCAGCAGCAGGGGACAGGGCTACGAGCAGTACTTC
>TRBD1|NA|TRBJ1-2|TRBV18
CASSYEQGGLSYGYTF
TGTGCCAGCTCATATGAACAGGGGGGCTTGAGCTATGGCTACACCTTC
>NA|NA|TRBJ1-2|TRBV9
CASSVDVEGSNYGYTF
TGTGCCAGCAGCGTAGATGTGGAGGGATCTAACTATGGCTACACCTTC
>TRBD1|NA|TRBJ2-4|TRBV7-2
CASSPGQGRAKNIQYF
TGTGCCAGCAGCCCCGGACAGGGTAGGGCCAAAAACATTCAGTACTTC
>TRBD1|NA|TRBJ1-1|TRBV11-2
CASSLGPLTGGRMNTEAFF
TGTGCCAGCAGCTTAGGTCCCCTGACAGGGGGACGGATGAACACTGAAGCTTTCTTT
>NA|NA|TRBJ2-4|TRBV5-6
CASSLYLRNIQYF
TGTGCCAGCAGCTTGTACCTGAGGAACATTCAGTACTTC
>NA|NA|TRBJ1-1|TRBV29-1
CSVVGVTEAFF
TGCAGCGTTGTGGGAGTCACTGAAGCTTTCTTT
>TRBD2|NA|TRBJ2-1|TRBV23-1
CASRPRGTSVMYSYNEQFF
TGCGCCAGCAGACCGAGGGGGACTAGCGTAATGTATTCCTACAATGAGCAGTTCTTC
>TRBD1|NA|TRBJ1-1|TRBV6-2/TRBV6-3
CASSYSVGNRGGGEAFF
TGTGCCAGCAGTTACTCGGTTGGGAACAGGGGCGGTGGTGAAGCTTTCTTT
>NA|NA|TRBJ1-3|TRBV29-1
CSVAVTENTIYF
TGCAGCGTTGCGGTGACAGAGAACACCATATATTTT
>NA|many|TRBJ1-1|TRBV23-1
CASSGEAFF
TGCGCCAGCAGTGGGGAGGCTTTCTTT
>TRBD2|NA|TRBJ2-1|TRBV12-5
CASGSTSGSPEQFF
TGTGCTAGTGGTTCGACTAGCGGGAGCCCTGAGCAGTTCTTC
>NA|NA|TRBJ1-4|TRBV7-9
CASSSPISGDRGEKLFF
TGTGCCAGCAGCTCCCCAATCTCGGGGGACCGGGGGGAAAAACTGTTTTTT
>NA|NA|TRBJ2-1|TRBV7-6
CASSLGTAYNEQFF
TGTGCCAGCAGCTTAGGGACAGCTTACAATGAGCAGTTCTTC
>NA|NA|TRBJ2-1|TRBV29-1
CSVGQFKDEQFF
TGCAGCGTTGGACAGTTTAAGGATGAGCAGTTCTTC
>NA|NA|TRBJ1-6|TRBV11-2
CASSFFGRSNSPLHF
TGTGCCAGCAGCTTCTTTGGCAGGTCTAATTCACCCCTCCACTTT
>TRBD1|NA|TRBJ2-7|TRBV3-1/TRBV3-2
CASSPLRDGTGADEQYF
TGTGCCAGCAGCCCCCTCCGGGATGGGACAGGGGCGGACGAGCAGTACTTC
>NA|NA|TRBJ1-1|TRBV11-2
CASSLGPTEAFF
TGTGCCAGCAGCTTAGGTCCGACTGAAGCTTTCTTT
>NA|NA|TRBJ2-3|TRBV5-1
CASNGLAIDTQYF
TGCGCCAGCAACGGCCTAGCGATAGATACGCAGTATTTT
>TRBD2|NA|TRBJ2-7|TRBV11-3
CASSGLAESYEQYF
TGTGCCAGCAGCGGACTAGCGGAATCCTACGAGCAGTACTTC
>NA|NA|TRBJ2-1|TRBV6-5
CASSYSLPQYEQFF
TGTGCCAGCAGCTACTCCCTCCCTCAGTATGAGCAGTTCTTC
>NA|NA|TRBJ2-6|TRBV30
CAWRKIAVSGANVLTF
TGTGCCTGGAGAAAGATAGCAGTTTCTGGGGCCAACGTCCTGACTTTC
>NA|NA|TRBJ1-4|TRBV6-6
CASSRDTGREKLFF
TGTGCCAGCAGTCGGGACACTGGGAGGGAAAAACTGTTTTTT
>NA|NA|TRBJ2-7|TRBV12-3/TRBV12-4
CASRDSYEQYF
TGTGCCAGCAGGGACAGCTACGAGCAGTACTTC
>NA|NA|TRBJ2-7|TRBV2
CASSEAGASSEQYF
TGTGCCAGCAGTGAAGCGGGAGCGTCCTCCGAGCAGTACTTC
>NA|NA|TRBJ2-7|TRBV6-6
CASIPEGQNLYEQYF
TGTGCCAGCATCCCTGAGGGCCAGAACCTCTACGAGCAGTACTTC
>NA|NA|TRBJ2-1|TRBV11-2
CASSLRVSGQSSYNEQFF
TGTGCCAGCAGCTTAAGGGTTAGCGGCCAAAGCTCCTACAATGAGCAGTTCTTC
>NA|NA|TRBJ2-1|TRBV4-3
CASSQDLAGPAYNEQFF
TGCGCCAGCAGCCAAGATTTGGCGGGCCCGGCCTACAATGAGCAGTTCTTC